This T cell receptor beta chain was captured in a study of human T cells and chemical hapten exposure. Study in general: The cohort included alopecia areata under or over 50% scalp, totalis and universalis.

The time point is: pre-sensitization, week 0. Treatment meaning: therapeutic diphenylcyclopropenone sensitization with weekly scalp DPC. TCRdb fed the RACE reads into MiXCR, producing one record per CDR3 protein. Of roughly 81,000 distinct CDR3 sequences listed, about 9% are singletons. The CDR3 totals 13 residues. The germline V and J ends were trimmed by 6 bases and 4 bases, with 12 bases remaining between them. Germline CDR1 MNHEY, CDR2 SVGEGT. The sequence was collected from a man aged 35 to 55 with alopecia areata. Some clones in this sample may be carry-over from other donors' samples. Sequenced here: whole blood, sampled in connection with sensitization to the hapten diphenylcyclopropenone (DPC). The chain has TRBV6-2 or TRBV6-3 and TRBJ1-1; D remains ambiguous. The CDR3 here is CASRSAGGTEAFF. The CDR3 DNA sequence: TGTGCCAGCAGGTCTGCAGGAGGCACTGAAGCTTTCTTT.